This T cell receptor beta chain was obtained from a study of glioma-infiltrating T cells after dendritic cell vaccination. Generated by immunoSEQ multiplex PCR, the TCRdb table keeps only in-frame clones and is missing some. The table has roughly 51,000 clones, 65% to 90% seen once; the top ten hold more than 9.5%. CDR3 length equals 14 residues. The V end was cut by 8 bases, the J end by 1 base, with 12 bases between. Per germline, CDR1 LNHDA and CDR2 SQIVND (reference sequence). The starting material was blood, obtained before dendritic cell vaccination. The V gene is TRBV19, the J gene TRBJ1-5, with a tentative D call TRBD1 (5 bases). The sequence came from a human donor with glioblastoma. The CDR3 bases are TGTGCCAGTGAACTTACAGGAAGCAATCAGCCCCAGCATTTT. This encodes CASELTGSNQPQHF.